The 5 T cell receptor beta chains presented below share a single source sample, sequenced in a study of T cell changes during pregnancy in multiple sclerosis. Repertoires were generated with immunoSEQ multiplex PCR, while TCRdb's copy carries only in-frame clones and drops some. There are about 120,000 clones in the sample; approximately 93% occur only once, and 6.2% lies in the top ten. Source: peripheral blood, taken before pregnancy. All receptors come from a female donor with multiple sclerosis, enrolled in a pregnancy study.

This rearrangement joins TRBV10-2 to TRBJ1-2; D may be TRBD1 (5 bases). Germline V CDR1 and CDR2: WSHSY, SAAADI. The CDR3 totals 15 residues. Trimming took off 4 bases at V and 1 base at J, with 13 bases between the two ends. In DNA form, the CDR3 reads TGCGCCAGCAGTGGTTGGGACTCTTATAACTATGGCTACACCTTC. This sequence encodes CASSGWDSYNYGYTF.

The CDR3, as DNA: TGTGCCTGGAGTGTACCAGTTACTATAAACACCGGGGAGCTGTTTTTT. Translating it yields CAWSVPVTINTGELFF. The V and J genes are TRBV30 and TRBJ2-2, with no clear D. V was pared by 0 bases and J by 2 bases, with 13 bases between. Germline CDR1 GTSNPN, CDR2 SVGIG (reference sequence). This CDR3 is 16 amino acids long.

The CDR3 here is CASSLTTQNYGYTF. CDR3 coding DNA: TGTGCCAGCAGCTTAACCACCCAGAACTATGGCTACACCTTC. The chain recombines TRBV11-2 with TRBJ1-2; D uncertain. Germline loops: CDR1 SGHAT, CDR2 FQNNGV. The CDR3 is 14 amino acids. The germline V and J ends were trimmed by 2 bases and 2 bases, with 9 bases remaining between them.

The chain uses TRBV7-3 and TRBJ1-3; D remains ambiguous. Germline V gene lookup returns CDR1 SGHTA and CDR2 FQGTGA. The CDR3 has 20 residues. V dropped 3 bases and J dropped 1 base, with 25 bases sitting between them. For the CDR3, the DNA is TGTGCCAGCAGCTTTACCGGGGAGGCCAGGAGGGCCGAATCTGGAAACACCATATATTTT. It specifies CASSFTGEARRAESGNTIYF.

CDR3 protein: CASSLGWQGGNQPQHF. CDR3 sequence (DNA): TGTGCCAGCAGCTTAGGTTGGCAGGGGGGCAATCAGCCCCAGCATTTT. The gene calls are TRBV7-2 and TRBJ1-5; TRBD1 aligns across 7 bases. V lost 1 base, J lost 2 bases, and 5 bases stayed unmatched. This CDR3 is 16 amino acids long. CDR1 is SGHTA and CDR2 is FQGNSA in the germline V gene.